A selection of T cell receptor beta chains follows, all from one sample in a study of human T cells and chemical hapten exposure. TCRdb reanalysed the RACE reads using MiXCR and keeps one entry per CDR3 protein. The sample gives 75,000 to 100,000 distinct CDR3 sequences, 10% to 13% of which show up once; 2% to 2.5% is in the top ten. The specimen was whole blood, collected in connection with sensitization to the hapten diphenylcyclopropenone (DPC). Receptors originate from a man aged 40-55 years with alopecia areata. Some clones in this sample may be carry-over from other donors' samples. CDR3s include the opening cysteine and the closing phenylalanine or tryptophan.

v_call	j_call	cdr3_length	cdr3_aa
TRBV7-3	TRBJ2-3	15	CASSLMGGGTDTQYF
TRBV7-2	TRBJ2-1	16	CASSFTVVSGRVEQFF
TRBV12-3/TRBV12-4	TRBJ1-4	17	CASSPEYTGVYVEKLFF
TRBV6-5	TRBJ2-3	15	CASSYGGGPTDTQYF
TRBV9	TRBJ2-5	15	CASSALAGKQETQYF
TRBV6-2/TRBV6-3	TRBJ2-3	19	CASSYSRLAGFLGTDTQYF
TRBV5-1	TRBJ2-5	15	CASNSGLAIRETQYF
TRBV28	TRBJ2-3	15	CASSPSGSSTDTQYF
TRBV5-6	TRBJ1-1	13	CASSLWGFTEAFF
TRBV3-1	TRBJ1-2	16	CASSQDRTGGYYGYTF